This T cell receptor (beta chain) was captured by sequencing in a study of cytomegalovirus exposure and HLA in healthy donors. Profiling relied on immunoSEQ multiplex PCR, and the TCRdb table lists in-frame clones only, not all of them. The table records approximately 70,000 clones, roughly 93% of them present only once. This clone qualifies as medium-sized. Its antigen is not known. The study's findings and limits: In a later analysis, first-cohort TCR clusters were found to tend to co-occur in the 100 to 150 validation repertoires.

The junction had 12 bases not matched to a gene; V was cut back by 5 bases and J by 6 bases. Germline V CDR1 and CDR2: SGHRS, YFSETQ. The CDR3 spans 16 residues. The V gene is TRBV5-1, the J gene TRBJ2-1, with 9 bases matching TRBD2. Sequencing input: PBMCs. The clonotype originates from a woman between 18 and 29 years old in good health and CMV-seropositive. CDR3 sequence: CASRGGRADTRNEQFF. The CDR3 coding sequence is TGCGCCAGCAGGGGCGGGAGGGCCGATACCCGCAATGAGCAGTTCTTC.